This TCR beta chain was recorded in a study of T cells after yellow fever vaccination. Overall study context: Any fraction with a low cell number was prepared using SMART-Seq v4 Ultra Low Input. General observations from the study: FACS-sorted repertoires could contain abundant clonotypes contaminating from the bulk population. Few clonotypes appeared in both CD4 and CD8 compartments.

Remarks on this clonotype: Antigen specificity is unknown.

5'RACE template switching generated TCR cDNA, adding a universal primer site and UMIs. TCRdb passed the 5' RACE reads through MiXCR, listing each CDR3 protein once. There are roughly 250,000 distinct CDR3 sequences in the sample; 10% to 15% occur only once, and 0.5% to 0.6% lies in the top ten. The CDR3 has 16 residues. Germline CDR1 SGHRS, CDR2 YFSETQ. V was pared by 0 bases and J by 0 bases, with 10 bases between. The chain combines TRBV5-1 with TRBJ2-4, with unresolved D. The receptor was derived from a man aged 25 to 40 who received the YFV17D yellow fever vaccine. The material sequenced was CD4+ T cells sorted from PBMCs, taken 45 days after the yellow fever booster vaccination. The chain's CDR3 is CASSLGSAVAKNIQYF. Written as DNA, the CDR3 is TGCGCCAGCAGCTTGGGCTCGGCCGTAGCCAAAAACATTCAGTACTTC.